This TCR beta chain emerged from a study of blood T cell repertoires in COVID-19. This clone was recorded only once. Only in-frame clones appear in the TCRdb table, and some are missing; sequencing was by immunoSEQ multiplex PCR. The sample holds about 200,000 clones, roughly 86% seen once. Germline V gene data show CDR1 as MNHEY and CDR2 as SVGAGI. This CDR3 comprises 14 residues. Unmatched junction bases numbered 9, after V lost 8 bases and J lost 6 bases. Sequencing was carried out using peripheral blood. The chain joins TRBV6-5 to TRBJ1-5, with 8 bases matching TRBD1. This sequence was found in a woman aged 40 to 50 with acute or convalescent COVID-19. The CDR3 DNA reads TGTGCCAGCCTTGGACAGGGCTTAGGTCAGCCCCAGCATTTT. This sequence encodes CASLGQGLGQPQHF.